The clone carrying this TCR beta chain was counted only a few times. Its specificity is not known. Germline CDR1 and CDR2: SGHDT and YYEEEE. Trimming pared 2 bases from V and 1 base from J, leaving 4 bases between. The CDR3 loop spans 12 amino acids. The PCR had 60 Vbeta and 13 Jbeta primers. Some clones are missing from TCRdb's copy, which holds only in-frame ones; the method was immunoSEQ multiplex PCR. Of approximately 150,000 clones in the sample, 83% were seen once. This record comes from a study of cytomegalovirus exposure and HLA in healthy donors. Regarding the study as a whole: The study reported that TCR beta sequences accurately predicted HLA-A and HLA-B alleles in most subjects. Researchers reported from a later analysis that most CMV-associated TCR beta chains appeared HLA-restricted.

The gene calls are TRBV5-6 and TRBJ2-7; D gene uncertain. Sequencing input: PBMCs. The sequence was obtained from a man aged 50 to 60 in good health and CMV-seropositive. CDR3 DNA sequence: TGTGCCAGCAGCTTTCAATCCTACGAGCAGTACTTC. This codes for CASSFQSYEQYF. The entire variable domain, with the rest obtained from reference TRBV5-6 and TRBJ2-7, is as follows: DAGVTQSPTHLIKTRGQQVTLRCSPKSGHDTVSWYQQALGQGPQFIFQYYEEEERQRGNFPDRFSGHQFPNYSSELNVNALLLGDSALYLCASSFQSYEQYFGPGTRLTVT.